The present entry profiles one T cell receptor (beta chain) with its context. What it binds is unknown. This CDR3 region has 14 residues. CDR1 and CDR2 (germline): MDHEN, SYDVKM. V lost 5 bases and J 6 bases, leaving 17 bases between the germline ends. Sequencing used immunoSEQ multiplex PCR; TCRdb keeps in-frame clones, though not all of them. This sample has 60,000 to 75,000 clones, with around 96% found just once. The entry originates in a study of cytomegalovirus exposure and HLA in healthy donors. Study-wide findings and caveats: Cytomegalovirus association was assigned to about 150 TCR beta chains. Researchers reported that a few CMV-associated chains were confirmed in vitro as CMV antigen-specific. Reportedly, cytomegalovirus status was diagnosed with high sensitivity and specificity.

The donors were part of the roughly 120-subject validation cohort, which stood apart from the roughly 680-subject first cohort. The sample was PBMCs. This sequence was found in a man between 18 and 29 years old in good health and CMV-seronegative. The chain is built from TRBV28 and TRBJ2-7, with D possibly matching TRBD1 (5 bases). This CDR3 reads CASSRTQHVGEQYF. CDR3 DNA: TGTGCCAGCAGTCGGACACAACACGTCGGCGAGCAGTACTTC.